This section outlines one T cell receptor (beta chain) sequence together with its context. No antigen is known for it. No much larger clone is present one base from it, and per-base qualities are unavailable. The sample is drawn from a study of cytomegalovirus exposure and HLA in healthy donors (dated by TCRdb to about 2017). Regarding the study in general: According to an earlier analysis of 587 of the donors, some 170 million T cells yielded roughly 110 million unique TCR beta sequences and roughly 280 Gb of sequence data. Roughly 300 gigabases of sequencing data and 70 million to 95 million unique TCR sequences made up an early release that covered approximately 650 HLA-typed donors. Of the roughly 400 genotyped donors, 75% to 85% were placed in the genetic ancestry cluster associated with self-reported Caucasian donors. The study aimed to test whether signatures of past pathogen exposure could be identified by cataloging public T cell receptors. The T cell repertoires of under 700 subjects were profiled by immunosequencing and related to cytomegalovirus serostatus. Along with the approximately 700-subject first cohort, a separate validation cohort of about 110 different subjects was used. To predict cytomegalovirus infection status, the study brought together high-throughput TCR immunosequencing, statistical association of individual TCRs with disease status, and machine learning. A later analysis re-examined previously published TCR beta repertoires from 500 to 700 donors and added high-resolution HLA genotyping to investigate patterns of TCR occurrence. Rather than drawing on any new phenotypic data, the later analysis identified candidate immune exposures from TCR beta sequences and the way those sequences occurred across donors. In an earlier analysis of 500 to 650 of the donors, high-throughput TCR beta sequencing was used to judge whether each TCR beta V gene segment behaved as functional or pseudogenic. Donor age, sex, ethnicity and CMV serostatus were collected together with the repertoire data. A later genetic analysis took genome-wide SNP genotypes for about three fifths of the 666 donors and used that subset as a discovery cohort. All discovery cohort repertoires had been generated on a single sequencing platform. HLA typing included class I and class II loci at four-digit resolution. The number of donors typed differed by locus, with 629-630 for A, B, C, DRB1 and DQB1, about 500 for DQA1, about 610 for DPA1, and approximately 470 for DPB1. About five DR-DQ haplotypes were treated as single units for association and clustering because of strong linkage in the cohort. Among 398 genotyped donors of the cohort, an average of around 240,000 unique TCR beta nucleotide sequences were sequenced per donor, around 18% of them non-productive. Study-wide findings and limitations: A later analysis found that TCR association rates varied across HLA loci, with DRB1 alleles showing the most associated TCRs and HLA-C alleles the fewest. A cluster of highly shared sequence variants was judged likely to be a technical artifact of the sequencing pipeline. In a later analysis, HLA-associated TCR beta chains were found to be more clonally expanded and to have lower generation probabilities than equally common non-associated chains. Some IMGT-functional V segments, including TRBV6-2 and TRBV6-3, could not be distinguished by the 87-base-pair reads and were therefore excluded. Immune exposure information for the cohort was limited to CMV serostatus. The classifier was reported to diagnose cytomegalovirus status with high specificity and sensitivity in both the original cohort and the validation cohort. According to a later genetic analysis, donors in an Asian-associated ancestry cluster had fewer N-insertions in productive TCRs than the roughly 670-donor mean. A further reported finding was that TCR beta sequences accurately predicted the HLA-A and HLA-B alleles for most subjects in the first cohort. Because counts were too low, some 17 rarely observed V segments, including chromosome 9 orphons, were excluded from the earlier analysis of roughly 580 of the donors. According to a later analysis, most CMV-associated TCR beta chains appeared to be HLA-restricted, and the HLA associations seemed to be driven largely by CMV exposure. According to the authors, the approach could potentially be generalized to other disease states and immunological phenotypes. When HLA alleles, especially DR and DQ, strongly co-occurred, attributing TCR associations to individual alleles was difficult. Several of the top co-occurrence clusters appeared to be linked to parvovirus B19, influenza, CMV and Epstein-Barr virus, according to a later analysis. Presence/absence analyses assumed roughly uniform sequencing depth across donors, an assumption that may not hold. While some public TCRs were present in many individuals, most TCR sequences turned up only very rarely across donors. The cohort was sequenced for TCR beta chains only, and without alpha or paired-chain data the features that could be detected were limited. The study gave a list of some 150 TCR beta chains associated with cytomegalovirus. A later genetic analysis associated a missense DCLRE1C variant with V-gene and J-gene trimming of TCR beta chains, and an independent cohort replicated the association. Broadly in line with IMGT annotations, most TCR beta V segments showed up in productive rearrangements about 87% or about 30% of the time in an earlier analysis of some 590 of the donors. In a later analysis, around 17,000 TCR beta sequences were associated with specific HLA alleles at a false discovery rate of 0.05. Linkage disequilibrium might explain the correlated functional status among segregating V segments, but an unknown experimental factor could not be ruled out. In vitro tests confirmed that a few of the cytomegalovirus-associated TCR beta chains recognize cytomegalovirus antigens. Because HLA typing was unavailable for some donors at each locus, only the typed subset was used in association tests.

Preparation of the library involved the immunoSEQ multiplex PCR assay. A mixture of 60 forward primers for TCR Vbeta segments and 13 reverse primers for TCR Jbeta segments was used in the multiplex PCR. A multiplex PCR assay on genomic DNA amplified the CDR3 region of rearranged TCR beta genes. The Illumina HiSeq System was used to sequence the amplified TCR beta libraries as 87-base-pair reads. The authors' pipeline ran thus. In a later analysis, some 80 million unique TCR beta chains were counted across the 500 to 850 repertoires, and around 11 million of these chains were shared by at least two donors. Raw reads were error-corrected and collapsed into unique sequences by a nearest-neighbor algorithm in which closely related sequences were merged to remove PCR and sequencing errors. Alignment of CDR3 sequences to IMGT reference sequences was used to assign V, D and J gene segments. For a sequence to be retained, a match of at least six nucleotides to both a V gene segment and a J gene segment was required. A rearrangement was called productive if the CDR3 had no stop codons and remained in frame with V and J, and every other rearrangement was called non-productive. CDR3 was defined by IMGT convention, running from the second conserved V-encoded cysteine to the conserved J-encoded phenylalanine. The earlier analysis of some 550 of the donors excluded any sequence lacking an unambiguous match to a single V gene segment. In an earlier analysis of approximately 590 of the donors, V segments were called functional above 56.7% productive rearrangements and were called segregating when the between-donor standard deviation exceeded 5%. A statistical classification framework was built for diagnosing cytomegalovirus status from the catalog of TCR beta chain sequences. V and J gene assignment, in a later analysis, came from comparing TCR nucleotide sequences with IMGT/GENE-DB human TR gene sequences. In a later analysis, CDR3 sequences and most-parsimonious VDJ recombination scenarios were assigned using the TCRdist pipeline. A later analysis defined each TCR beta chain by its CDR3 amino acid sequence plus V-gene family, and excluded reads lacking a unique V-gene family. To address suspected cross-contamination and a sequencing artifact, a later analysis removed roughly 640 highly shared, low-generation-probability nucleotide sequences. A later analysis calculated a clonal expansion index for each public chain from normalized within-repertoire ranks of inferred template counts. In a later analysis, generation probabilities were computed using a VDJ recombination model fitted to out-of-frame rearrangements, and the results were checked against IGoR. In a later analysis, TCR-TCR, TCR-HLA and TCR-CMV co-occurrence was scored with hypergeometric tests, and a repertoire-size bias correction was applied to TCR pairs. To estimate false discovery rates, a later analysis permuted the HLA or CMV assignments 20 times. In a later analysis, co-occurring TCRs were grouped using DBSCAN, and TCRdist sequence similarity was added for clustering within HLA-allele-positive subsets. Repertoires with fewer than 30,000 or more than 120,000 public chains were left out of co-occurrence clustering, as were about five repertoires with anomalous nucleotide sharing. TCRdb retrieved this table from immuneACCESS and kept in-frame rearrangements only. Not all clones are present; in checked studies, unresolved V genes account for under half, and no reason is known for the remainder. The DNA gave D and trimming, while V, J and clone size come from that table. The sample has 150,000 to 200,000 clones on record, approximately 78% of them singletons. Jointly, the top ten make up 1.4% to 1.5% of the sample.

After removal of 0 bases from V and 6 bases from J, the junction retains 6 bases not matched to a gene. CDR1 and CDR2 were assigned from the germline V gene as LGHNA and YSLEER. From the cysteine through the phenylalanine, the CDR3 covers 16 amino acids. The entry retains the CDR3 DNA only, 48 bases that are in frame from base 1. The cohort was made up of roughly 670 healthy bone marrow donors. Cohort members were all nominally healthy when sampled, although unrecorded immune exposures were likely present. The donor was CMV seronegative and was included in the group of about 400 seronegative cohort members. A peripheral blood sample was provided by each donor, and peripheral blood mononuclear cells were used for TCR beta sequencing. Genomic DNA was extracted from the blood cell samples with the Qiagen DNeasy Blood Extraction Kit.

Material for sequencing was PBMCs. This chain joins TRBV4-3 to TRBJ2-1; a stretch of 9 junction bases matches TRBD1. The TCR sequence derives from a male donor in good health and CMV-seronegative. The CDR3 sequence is CASSQDPPDRGNEQFF. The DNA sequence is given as TGCGCCAGCAGCCAAGATCCGCCGGACAGGGGCAATGAGCAGTTCTTC.